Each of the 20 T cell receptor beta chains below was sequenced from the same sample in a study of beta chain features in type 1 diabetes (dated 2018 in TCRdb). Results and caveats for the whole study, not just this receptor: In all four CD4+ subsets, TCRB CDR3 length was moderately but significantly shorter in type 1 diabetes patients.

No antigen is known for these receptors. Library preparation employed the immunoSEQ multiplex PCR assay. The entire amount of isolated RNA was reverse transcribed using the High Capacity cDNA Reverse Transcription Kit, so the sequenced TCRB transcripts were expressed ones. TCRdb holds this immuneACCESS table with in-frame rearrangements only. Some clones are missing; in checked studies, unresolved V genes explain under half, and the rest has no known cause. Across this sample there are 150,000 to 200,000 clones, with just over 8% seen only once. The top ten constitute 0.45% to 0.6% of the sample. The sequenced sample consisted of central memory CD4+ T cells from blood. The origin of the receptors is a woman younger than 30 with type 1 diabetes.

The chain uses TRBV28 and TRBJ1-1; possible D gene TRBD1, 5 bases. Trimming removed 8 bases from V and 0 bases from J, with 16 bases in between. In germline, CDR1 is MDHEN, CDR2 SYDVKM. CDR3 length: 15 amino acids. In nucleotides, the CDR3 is TGTGCCAGCGGGATCGGTGGGGGGATGAACACTGAAGCTTTCTTT. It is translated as CASGIGGGMNTEAFF. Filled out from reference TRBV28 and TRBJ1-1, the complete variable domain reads DVKVTQSSRYLVKRTGEKVFLECVQDMDHENMFWYRQDPGLGLRLIYFSYDVKMKEKGDIPEGYSVSREKKERFSLILESASTNQTSMYLCASGIGGGMNTEAFFGQGTRLTVV.

This CDR3 is CAWSVGSGVEQYF. The CDR3 DNA sequence: TGTGCCTGGAGTGTGGGGTCGGGGGTCGAGCAGTACTTC. The rearrangement links TRBV30 to TRBJ2-7; the D gene is possibly TRBD2 (6 bases). The V end lost 0 bases, the J end lost 6 bases, and 12 bases lay between the germline ends. Germline lookup yields CDR1 GTSNPN and CDR2 SVGIG (reference sequence). CDR3 length: 13 amino acids.

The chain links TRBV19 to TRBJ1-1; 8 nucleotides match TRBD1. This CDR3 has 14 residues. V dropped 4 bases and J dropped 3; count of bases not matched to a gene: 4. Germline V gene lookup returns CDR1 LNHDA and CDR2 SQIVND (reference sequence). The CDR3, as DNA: TGTGCCAGTAGTAGCAGGGGGCTTGACACTGAAGCTTTCTTT. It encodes CASSSRGLDTEAFF.

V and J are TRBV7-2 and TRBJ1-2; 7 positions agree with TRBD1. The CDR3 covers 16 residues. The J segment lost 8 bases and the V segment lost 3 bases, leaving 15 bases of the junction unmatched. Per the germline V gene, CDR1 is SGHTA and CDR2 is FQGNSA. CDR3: CASSLGFSDRAEGYTF. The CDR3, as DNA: TGTGCCAGCAGCTTGGGGTTCTCAGACAGGGCGGAAGGCTACACCTTC.

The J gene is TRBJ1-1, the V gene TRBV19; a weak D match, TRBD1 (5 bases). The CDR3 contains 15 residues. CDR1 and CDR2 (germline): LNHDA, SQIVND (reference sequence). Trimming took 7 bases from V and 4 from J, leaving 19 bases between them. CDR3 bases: TGTGCCAGTAATCGCAATTGGGGGGGTTCCACTGAAGCTTTCTTT. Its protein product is CASNRNWGGSTEAFF.

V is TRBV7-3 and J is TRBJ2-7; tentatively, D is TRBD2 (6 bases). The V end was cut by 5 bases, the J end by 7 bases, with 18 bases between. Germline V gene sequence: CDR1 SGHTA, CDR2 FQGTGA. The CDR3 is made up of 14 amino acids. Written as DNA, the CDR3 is TGTGCCAGCAGCCCTGGAGGGAGCAGTGGGGAGCAGTACTTC. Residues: CASSPGGSSGEQYF.

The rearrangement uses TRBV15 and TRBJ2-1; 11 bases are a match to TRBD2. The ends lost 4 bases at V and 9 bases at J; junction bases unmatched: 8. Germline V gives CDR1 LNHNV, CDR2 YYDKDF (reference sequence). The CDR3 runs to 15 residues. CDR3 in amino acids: CATSTASGGRFEQFF. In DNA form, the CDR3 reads TGTGCCACCAGCACAGCTAGCGGGGGGCGGTTTGAGCAGTTCTTC.

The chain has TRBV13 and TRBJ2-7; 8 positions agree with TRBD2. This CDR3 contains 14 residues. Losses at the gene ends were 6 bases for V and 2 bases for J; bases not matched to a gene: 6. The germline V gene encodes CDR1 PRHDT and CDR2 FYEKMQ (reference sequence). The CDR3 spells CASSRGRPTYEQYF. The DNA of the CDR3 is TGTGCCAGCAGTCGCGGGAGGCCTACCTACGAGCAGTACTTC. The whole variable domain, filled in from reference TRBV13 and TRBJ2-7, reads AAGVIQSPRHLIKEKRETATLKCYPIPRHDTVYWYQQGPGQDPQFLISFYEKMQSDKGSIPDRFSAQQFSDYHSELNMSSLELGDSALYFCASSRGRPTYEQYFGPGTRLTVT.

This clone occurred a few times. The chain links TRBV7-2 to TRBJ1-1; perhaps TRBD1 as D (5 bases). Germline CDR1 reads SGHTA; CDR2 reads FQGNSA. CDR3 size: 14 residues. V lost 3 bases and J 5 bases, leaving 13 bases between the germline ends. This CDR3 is CASSFGGARTEAFF. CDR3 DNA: TGTGCCAGCAGCTTTGGTGGGGCGCGGACTGAAGCTTTCTTT. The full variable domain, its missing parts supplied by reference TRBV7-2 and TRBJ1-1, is GAGVSQSPSNKVTEKGKDVELRCDPISGHTALYWYRQSLGQGLEFLIYFQGNSAPDKSGLPSDRFSAERTGGSVSTLTIQRTQQEDSAVYLCASSFGGARTEAFFGQGTRLTVV.

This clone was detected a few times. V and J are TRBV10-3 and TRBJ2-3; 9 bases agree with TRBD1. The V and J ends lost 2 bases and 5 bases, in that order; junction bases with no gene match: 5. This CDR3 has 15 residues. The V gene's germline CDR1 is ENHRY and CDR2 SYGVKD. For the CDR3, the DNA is TGTGCCATCAGTGAGCGGGACAGGGTGGGAGATACGCAGTATTTT. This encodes CAISERDRVGDTQYF.

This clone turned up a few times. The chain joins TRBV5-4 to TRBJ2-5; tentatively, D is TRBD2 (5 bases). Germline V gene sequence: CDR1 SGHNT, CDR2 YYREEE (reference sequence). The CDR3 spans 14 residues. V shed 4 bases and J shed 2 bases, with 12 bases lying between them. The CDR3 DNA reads TGTGCCAGCAGCCAGAGGGAAAGTCAAGAGACCCAGTACTTC. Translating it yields CASSQRESQETQYF.

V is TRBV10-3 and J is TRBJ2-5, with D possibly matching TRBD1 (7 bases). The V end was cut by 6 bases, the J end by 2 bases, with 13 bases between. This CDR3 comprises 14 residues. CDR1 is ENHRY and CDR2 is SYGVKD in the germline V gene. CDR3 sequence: CAIRNQGGQETQYF. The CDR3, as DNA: TGTGCCATCAGAAATCAGGGGGGACAAGAGACCCAGTACTTC.

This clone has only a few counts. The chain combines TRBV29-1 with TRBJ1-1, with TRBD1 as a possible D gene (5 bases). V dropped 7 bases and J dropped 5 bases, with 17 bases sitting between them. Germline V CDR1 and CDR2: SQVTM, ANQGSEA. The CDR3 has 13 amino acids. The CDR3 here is CSASWGERTEAFF. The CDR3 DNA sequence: TGCAGCGCGTCCTGGGGGGAGCGGACTGAAGCTTTCTTT.

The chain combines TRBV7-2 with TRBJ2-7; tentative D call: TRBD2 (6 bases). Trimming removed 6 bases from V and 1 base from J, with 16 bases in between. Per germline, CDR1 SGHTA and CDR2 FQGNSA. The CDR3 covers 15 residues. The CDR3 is CASSRDWITSYEQYF. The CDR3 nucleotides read TGTGCCAGCAGTCGGGACTGGATCACTTCCTACGAGCAGTACTTC.

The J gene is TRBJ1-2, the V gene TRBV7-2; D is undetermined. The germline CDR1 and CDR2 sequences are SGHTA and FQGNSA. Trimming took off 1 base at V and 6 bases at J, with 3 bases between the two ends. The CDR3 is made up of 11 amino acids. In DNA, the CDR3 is TGTGCCAGCAGCTTAGGAGATGGCTACACCTTC. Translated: CASSLGDGYTF.

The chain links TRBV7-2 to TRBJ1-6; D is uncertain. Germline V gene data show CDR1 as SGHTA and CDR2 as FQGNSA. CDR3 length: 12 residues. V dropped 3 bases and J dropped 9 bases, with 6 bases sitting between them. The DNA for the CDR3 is TGTGCCAGCAGCTTCCCCGGTTCACCCCTCCACTTT. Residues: CASSFPGSPLHF.

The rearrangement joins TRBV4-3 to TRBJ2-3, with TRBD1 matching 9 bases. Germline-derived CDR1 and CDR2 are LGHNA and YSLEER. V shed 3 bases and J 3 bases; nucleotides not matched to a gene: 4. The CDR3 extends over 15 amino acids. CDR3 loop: CASSHPGTGTDTQYF. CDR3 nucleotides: TGCGCCAGCAGCCACCCCGGGACAGGGACAGATACGCAGTATTTT.

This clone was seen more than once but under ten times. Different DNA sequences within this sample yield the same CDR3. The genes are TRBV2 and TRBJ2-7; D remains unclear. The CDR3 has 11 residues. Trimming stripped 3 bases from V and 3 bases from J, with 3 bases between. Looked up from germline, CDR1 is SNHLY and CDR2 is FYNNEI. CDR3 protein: CASSERYEQYF. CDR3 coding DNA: TGTGCCAGCAGTGAGCGCTACGAGCAGTACTTC.

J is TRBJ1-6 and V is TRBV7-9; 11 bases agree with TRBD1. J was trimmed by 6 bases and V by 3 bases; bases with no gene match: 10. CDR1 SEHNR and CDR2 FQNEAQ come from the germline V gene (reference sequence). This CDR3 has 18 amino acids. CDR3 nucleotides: TGTGCCAGCAGCTTTACCGGGACAGGGGGTGATGCTAATTCACCCCTCCACTTT. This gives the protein CASSFTGTGGDANSPLHF. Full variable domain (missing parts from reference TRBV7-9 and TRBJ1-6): DTGVSQNPRHKITKRGQNVTFRCDPISEHNRLYWYRQTLGQGPEFLTYFQNEAQLEKSRLLSDRFSAERPKGSFSTLEIQRTEQGDSAMYLCASSFTGTGGDANSPLHFGNGTRLTVT.

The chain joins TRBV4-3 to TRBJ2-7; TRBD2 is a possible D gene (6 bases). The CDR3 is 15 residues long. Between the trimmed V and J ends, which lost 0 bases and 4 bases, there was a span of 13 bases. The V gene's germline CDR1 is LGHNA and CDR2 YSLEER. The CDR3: CASSQDLVAEYEQYF. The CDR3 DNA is TGCGCCAGCAGCCAAGATTTGGTAGCGGAATACGAGCAGTACTTC.